The entry below gives a single T cell receptor beta chain sequence along with its context. A much larger clone lies a single base off, so this may be a read error. This specimen comes from a study of T-cell memory formation after mild COVID-19. TCRdb re-called the 5' RACE reads through MiXCR, storing one row per CDR3 protein. Seen here are about 540,000 distinct CDR3 sequences, around 20% observed once, and the top ten hold 9.5% to 15%. What was sequenced was PBMCs or a T cell subset sorted from them (not recorded which). This TCR was sampled from an adult woman who had mild COVID-19 (a few samples of this study predate the infection). Cell type and time point are not known.

The CDR3 DNA follows: TGTGACAGCAGCGCCCATAGCGGGTACGCCTACGAGCAGTACTTC. The encoded protein is CDSSAHSGYAYEQYF. The chain combines TRBV9 with TRBJ2-7; TRBD2 aligns across 7 bases. Germline values: CDR1 SGDLS, CDR2 YYNGEE. The CDR3 spans 15 residues.